This entry describes one TCR beta chain. Its cognate antigen is unknown. Researchers took RNA transcripts and amplified TCR beta CDR3 regions from them. Following a first-round RT-PCR that used HTBI primers, a second-round multiplex PCR was carried out. TCRdb itself ran the multiplex PCR reads through MiXCR, one entry per CDR3 protein. Among fewer than 650,000 distinct CDR3 sequences listed, about 20% were seen once. CDR3 length: 13 amino acids. Germline values: CDR1 LGHDT, CDR2 YNNKEL (reference sequence). Trimming removed 4 bases at V and 2 bases at J, with 8 bases between. These data are taken from a study of Graves' ophthalmopathy and Graves' hyperthyroidism. General observations from the study: With roughly 69% sensitivity and about 72% specificity, the model predicted ophthalmopathy progression.

Sequencing was performed on peripheral blood. The sequence was collected from a woman aged 18-30 years with stable Graves' hyperthyroidism. Some clones in this sample may be carry-over from other donors' samples. The chain is built from TRBV3-1 and TRBJ1-2; D is ambiguous. The CDR3 sequence is CASSRRRNYGYTF. The CDR3 DNA reads TGTGCCAGCAGCCGGAGACGGAACTATGGCTACACCTTC.